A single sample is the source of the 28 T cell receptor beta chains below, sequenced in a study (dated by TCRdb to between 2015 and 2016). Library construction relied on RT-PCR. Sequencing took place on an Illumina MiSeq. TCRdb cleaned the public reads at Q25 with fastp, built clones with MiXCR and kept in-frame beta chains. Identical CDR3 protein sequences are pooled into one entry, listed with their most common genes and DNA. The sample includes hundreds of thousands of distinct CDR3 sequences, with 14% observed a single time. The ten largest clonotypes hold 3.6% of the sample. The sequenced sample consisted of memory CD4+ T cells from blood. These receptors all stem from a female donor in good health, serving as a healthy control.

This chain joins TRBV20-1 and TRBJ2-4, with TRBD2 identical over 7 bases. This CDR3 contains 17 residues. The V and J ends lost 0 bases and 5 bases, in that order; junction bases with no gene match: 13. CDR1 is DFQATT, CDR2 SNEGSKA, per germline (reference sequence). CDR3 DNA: TGCAGTGCTAGAGACCCACAAAGGGGAGGGGAGGAAAACATTCAGTACTTC. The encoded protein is CSARDPQRGGEENIQYF.

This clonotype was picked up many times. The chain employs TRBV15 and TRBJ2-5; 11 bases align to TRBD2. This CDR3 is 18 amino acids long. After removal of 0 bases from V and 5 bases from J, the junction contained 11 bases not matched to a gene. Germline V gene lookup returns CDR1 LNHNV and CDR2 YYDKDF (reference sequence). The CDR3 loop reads CATSRELLAGGVGETQYF. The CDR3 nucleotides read TGTGCCACCAGCAGAGAGCTGCTAGCGGGAGGTGTAGGGGAGACCCAGTACTTC.

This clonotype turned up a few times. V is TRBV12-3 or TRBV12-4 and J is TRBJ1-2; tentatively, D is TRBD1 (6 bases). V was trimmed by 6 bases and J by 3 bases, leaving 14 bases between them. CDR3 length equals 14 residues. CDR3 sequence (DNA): TGTGCCAGCAGCCCGACAGGAATCTACTATGGCTACACCTTC. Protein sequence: CASSPTGIYYGYTF.

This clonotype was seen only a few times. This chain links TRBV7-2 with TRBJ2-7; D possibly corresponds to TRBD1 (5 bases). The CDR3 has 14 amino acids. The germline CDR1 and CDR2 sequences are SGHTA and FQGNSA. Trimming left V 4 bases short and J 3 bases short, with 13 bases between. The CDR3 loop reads CASSSGPQFYEQYF. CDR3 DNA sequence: TGTGCCAGCAGCTCAGGGCCTCAGTTCTACGAGCAGTACTTC.

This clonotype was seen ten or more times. The CDR3 sequence is CASSQEGGAPRSPLHF. The CDR3 DNA is TGTGCCAGCAGCCAAGAAGGGGGGGCGCCGAGGTCACCCCTCCACTTT. V usage is TRBV4-2 and J usage is TRBJ1-6; TRBD1 might be the D (6 bases). This CDR3 is 16 amino acids long. Germline CDR1 is LGHNA and CDR2 is YNFKEQ. Trimming left V 0 bases short and J 10 bases short, with 16 bases between.

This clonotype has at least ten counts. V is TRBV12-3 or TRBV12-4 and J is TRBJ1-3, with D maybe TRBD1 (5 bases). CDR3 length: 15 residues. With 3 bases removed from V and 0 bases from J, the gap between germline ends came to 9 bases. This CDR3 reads CASSLGPLSGNTIYF. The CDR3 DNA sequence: TGTGCCAGCAGTTTGGGACCGCTCTCTGGAAACACCATATATTTT.

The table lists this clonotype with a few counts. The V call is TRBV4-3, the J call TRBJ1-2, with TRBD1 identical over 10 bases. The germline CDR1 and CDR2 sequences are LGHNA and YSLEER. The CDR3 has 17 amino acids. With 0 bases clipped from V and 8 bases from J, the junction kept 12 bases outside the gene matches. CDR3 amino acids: CASSQEGDRGPGGGYTF. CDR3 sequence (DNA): TGCGCCAGCAGCCAAGAAGGAGACAGGGGGCCAGGTGGGGGCTACACCTTC.

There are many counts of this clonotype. Here the CDR3 reads CSARRRDPNRETQYF. The CDR3 DNA sequence: TGCAGTGCTAGAAGGCGAGACCCAAACCGGGAGACCCAGTACTTC. This sequence joins TRBV20-1 and TRBJ2-5; D unclear. Germline assignment: CDR1 DFQATT and CDR2 SNEGSKA (reference sequence). The CDR3 runs 15 residues. V shed 2 bases and J shed 5 bases, with 18 bases lying between them.

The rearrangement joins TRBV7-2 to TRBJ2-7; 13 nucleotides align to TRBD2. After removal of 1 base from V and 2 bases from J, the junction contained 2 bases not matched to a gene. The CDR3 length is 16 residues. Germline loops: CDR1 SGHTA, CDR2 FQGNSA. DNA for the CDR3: TGTGCCAGCAGCTTAGGCGGGACTAGCGGGGCCTACGAGCAGTACTTC. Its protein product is CASSLGGTSGAYEQYF.

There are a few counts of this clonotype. For the CDR3, the DNA is TGTGCCAGCAGTCCGGGACACGCATCCTACGAGCAGTACTTC. Translating gives CASSPGHASYEQYF. The rearrangement uses TRBV12-3 or TRBV12-4 and TRBJ2-7, with D perhaps TRBD1 (6 bases). The CDR3 runs to 14 residues. V dropped 5 bases and J dropped 1 base, with 12 bases sitting between them.

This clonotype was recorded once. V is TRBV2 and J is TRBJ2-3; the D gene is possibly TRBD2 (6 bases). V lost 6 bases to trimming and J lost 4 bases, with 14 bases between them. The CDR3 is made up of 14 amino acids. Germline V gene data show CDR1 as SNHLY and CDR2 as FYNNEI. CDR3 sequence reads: CASRRNPGADTQYF. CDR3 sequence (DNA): TGTGCCAGCAGGAGGAATCCGGGGGCAGATACGCAGTATTTT.

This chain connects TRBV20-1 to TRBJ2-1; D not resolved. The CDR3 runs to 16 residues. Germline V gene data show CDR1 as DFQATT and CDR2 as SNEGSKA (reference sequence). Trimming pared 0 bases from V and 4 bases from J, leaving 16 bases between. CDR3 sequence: CSARDQRRNRYNEQFF. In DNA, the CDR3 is TGCAGTGCTAGAGACCAACGAAGGAACCGTTACAATGAGCAGTTCTTC.

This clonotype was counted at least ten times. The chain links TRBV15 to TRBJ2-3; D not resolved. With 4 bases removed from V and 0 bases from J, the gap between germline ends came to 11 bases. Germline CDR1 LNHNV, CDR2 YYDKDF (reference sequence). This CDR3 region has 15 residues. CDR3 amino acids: CATSTRLPSTDTQYF. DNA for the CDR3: TGTGCCACCAGCACCCGGCTGCCTAGCACAGATACGCAGTATTTT.

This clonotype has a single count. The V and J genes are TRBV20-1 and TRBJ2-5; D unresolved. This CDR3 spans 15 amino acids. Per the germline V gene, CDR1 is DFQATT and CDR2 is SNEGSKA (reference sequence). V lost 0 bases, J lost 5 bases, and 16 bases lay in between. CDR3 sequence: CSARDSYRRFETQYF. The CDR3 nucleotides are TGCAGTGCTAGAGATAGTTACAGAAGGTTCGAGACCCAGTACTTC.

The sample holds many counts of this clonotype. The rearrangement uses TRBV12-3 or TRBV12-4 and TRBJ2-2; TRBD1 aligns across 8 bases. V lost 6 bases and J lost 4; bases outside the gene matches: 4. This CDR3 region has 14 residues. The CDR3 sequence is CASRRDRSTGELFF. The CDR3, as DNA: TGTGCCAGCAGGCGGGACAGGTCCACCGGGGAGCTGTTTTTT.

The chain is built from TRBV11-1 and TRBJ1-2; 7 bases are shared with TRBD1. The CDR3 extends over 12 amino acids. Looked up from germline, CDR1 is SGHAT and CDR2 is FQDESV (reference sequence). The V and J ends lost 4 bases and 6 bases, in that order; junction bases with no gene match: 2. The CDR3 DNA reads TGTGCCAGCAGCTGGGACAGTAATGGCTACACCTTC. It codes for CASSWDSNGYTF.

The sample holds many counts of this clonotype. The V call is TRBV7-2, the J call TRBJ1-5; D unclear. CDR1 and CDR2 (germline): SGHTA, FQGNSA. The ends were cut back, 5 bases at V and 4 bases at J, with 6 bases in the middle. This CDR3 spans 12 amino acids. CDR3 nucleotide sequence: TGTGCCAGCAGCCCCCCTAATCAGCCCCAGCATTTT. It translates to CASSPPNQPQHF.

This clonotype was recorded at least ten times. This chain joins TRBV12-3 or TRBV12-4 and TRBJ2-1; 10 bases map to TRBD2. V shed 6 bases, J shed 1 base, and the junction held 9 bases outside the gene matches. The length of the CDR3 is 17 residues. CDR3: CASRGEGAGGSYNEQFF. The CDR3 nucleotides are TGTGCCAGCAGGGGCGAGGGAGCGGGAGGGTCCTACAATGAGCAGTTCTTC.

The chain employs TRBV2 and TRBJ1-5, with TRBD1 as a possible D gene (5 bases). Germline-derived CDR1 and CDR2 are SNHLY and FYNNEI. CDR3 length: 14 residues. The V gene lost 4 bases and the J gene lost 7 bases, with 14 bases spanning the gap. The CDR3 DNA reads TGTGCCAGCAGTGTTCAGGGTCGGCGGCAGCCCCAGCATTTT. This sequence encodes CASSVQGRRQPQHF.

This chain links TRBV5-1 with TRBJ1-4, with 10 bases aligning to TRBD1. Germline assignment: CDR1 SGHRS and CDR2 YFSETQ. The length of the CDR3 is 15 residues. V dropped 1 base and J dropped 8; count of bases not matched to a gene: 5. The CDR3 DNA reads TGCGCCAGCAGCTTGTACGGGACAGGGGAAGAAAAACTGTTTTTT. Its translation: CASSLYGTGEEKLFF.

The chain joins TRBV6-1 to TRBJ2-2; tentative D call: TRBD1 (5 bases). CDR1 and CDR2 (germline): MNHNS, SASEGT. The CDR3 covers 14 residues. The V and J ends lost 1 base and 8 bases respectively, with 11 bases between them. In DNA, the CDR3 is TGTGCCAGCAGTGAAGGGACACCTAAGGGGGAGCTGTTTTTT. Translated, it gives CASSEGTPKGELFF.

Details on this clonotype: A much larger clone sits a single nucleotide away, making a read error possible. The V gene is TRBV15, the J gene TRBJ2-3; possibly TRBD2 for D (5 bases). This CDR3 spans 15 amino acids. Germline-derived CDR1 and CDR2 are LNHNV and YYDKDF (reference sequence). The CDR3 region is CATSRVWSSTYTQYF. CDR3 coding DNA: TGTGCCACCAGCAGAGTATGGTCTAGCACATATACGCAGTATTTT.

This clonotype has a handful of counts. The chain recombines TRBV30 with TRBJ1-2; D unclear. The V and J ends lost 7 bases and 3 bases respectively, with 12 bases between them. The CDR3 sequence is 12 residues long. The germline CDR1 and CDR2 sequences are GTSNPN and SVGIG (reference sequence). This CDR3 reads CASSTHDYGYTF. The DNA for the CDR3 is TGTGCCTCTTCGACCCATGACTATGGCTACACCTTC.

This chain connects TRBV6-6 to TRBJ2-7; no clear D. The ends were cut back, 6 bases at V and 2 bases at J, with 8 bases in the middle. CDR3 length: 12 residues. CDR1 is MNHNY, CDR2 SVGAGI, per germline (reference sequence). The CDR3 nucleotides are TGTGCCAGCAGCTCGAGGACCTACGAGCAGTACTTC. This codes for CASSSRTYEQYF.

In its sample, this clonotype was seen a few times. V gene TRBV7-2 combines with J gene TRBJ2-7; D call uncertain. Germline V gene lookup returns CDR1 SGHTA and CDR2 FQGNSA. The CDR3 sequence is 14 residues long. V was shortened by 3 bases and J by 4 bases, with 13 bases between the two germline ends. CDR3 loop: CASSFGGDRYEQYF. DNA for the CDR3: TGTGCCAGCAGCTTCGGCGGAGACCGATACGAGCAGTACTTC.

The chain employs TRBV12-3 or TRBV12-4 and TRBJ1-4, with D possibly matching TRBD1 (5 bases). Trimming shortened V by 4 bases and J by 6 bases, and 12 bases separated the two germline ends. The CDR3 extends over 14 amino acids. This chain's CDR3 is CASSWGTEHEKLFF. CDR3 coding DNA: TGTGCCAGCAGTTGGGGGACGGAACATGAAAAACTGTTTTTT.

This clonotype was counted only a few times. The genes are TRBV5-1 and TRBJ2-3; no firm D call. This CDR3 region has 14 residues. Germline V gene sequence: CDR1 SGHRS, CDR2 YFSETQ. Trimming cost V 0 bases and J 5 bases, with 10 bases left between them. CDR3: CASSLDWSLDTQYF. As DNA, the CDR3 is TGCGCCAGCAGCTTGGATTGGTCTCTAGATACGCAGTATTTT.

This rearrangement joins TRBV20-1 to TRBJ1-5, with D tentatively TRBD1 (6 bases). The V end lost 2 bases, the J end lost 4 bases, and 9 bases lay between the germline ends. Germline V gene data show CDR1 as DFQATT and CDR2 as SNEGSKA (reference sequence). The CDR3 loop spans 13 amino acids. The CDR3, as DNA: TGCAGTGCTAGATTAGACAGGAATCAGCCCCAGCATTTT. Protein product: CSARLDRNQPQHF.